The 31 T cell receptor beta chains listed next were all sequenced from one sample in a study of T cell responses to AZD1222 COVID-19 vaccine. Generated by immunoSEQ multiplex PCR, the TCRdb table keeps only in-frame clones and is missing some. The data show 87,000 or so clones, 90% seen once. This sample comprised peripheral blood, obtained on day 0 of AZD1222 vaccination. The receptors here all came from an adult in good health.

This clone was detected once. This sequence joins TRBV5-6 and TRBJ1-5; D ambiguous. CDR1 is SGHDT and CDR2 is YYEEEE in the germline V gene. Deletions cut 1 base from V and 9 bases from J, with 11 bases between. The CDR3 loop spans 13 amino acids. CDR3 amino acids: CASSLRDEGPQHF. The CDR3 bases are TGTGCCAGCAGCTTGAGAGATGAGGGGCCCCAGCATTTT.

This clone came up once. CDR3 protein: CASRVGQGNEQFF. As DNA, the CDR3 is TGTGCCAGCAGGGTCGGACAGGGCAATGAGCAGTTCTTC. The chain employs TRBV6-5 and TRBJ2-1; TRBD1 aligns across 8 bases. Germline-derived CDR1 and CDR2 are MNHEY and SVGAGI. Unmatched junction bases numbered 4, after V lost 6 bases and J lost 6 bases. The CDR3 contains 13 residues.

This chain joins TRBV11-2 and TRBJ2-4; no reliable D call. The CDR3 length is 12 residues. The V end was cut by 4 bases, the J end by 8 bases, with 9 bases between. Germline values: CDR1 SGHAT, CDR2 FQNNGV. This CDR3 reads CASSSESDIQYF. CDR3 DNA: TGTGCCAGCAGCTCTGAGTCGGACATTCAGTACTTC.

The chain carries TRBV28 and TRBJ1-1; D call uncertain. The CDR3 contains 13 residues. The germline V and J ends were trimmed by 11 bases and 0 bases, with 13 bases remaining between them. The V gene's germline CDR1 is MDHEN and CDR2 SYDVKM. The CDR3 DNA reads as TGTGCCTCCCGCCCCGCTGTGAACACTGAAGCTTTCTTT. It translates to CASRPAVNTEAFF.

This chain joins TRBV3-1 (or the pseudogene TRBV3-2) and TRBJ1-5; 7 nucleotides match TRBD1. The CDR3 sequence is 16 residues long. Germline V gene lookup returns CDR1 LGHDT and CDR2 YNNKEL (reference sequence). Trimming at V came to 7 bases and at J to 4 bases, leaving 13 bases not matched to a gene. CDR3 residues: CASTLLGQVGNQPQHF. The CDR3 coding sequence is TGTGCCAGCACCCTCCTCGGACAGGTAGGGAATCAGCCCCAGCATTTT.

This clone showed up just a few times. This chain links TRBV9 with TRBJ1-1; the D gene is possibly TRBD1 (5 bases). The CDR3 spans 15 residues. Germline V gives CDR1 SGDLS, CDR2 YYNGEE. Trimming removed 4 bases at V and 1 base at J, with 14 bases between. CDR3 sequence reads: CASSPGPRRNTEAFF. CDR3 coding DNA: TGTGCCAGCAGCCCGGGACCGCGGAGGAACACTGAAGCTTTCTTT.

J is TRBJ1-6 and V is TRBV3-1 (or the pseudogene TRBV3-2); the D gene is possibly TRBD1 (5 bases). This CDR3 is 14 amino acids long. CDR1 LGHDT and CDR2 YNNKEL come from the germline V gene (reference sequence). With 5 bases removed from V and 7 bases from J, the gap between germline ends came to 12 bases. CDR3 DNA: TGTGCCAGCAGCACCCGGGGCTCAAATTCACCCCTCCACTTT. Protein sequence: CASSTRGSNSPLHF.

V usage is TRBV6-2 or TRBV6-3 and J usage is TRBJ2-1; 7 bases match TRBD2. Unmatched junction bases numbered 8, after V lost 0 bases and J lost 15 bases. From germline, CDR1 is MNHEY and CDR2 SVGEGT. CDR3 length: 13 residues. The CDR3 DNA is TGTGCCAGCAGTTACTCCCTCCCTAGCGGTGCGTTCTTC. The encoded protein is CASSYSLPSGAFF.

J is TRBJ1-2 and V is TRBV12-3 or TRBV12-4, with 8 bases fitting TRBD1. This CDR3 comprises 12 residues. V was clipped by 6 bases and J by 8 bases; unmatched bases: 5. Here the CDR3 reads CASSQGARGYTF. CDR3 DNA: TGTGCCAGCAGCCAGGGGGCTCGCGGCTACACCTTC.

The chain uses TRBV23-1 and TRBJ1-3; D gene uncertain. TRBV23-1 is treated as an ORF (open reading frame) with a function not yet certain. The length of the CDR3 is 17 residues. Trimming shortened V by 2 bases and J by 4 bases, and 18 bases separated the two germline ends. The CDR3 protein is CASSQRFRAHSGNTIYF. DNA for the CDR3: TGCGCCAGCAGTCAAAGATTCAGAGCCCACTCGGGAAACACCATATATTTT.

J is TRBJ1-2 and V is TRBV4-1; D not certain. V shed 0 bases and J shed 4 bases, with 6 bases lying between them. In germline, CDR1 is MGHRA, CDR2 YSYEKL. This CDR3 region has 13 residues. Written as DNA, the CDR3 is TGCGCCAGCAGCCAAGATACGAGCTATGGCTACACCTTC. Its translation: CASSQDTSYGYTF.

The chain employs TRBV11-2 and TRBJ1-2; D might be TRBD1 (5 bases). Germline CDR1 and CDR2: SGHAT and FQNNGV. Trimming pared 5 bases from V and 4 bases from J, leaving 14 bases between. CDR3 size: 14 residues. CDR3 DNA sequence: TGTGCCAGCAGCATCAGAGGGGCGGGCTATGGCTACACCTTC. It yields the protein CASSIRGAGYGYTF.

The chain couples TRBV7-2 to TRBJ2-2; possible D gene TRBD2, 5 bases. The CDR3 is made up of 16 amino acids. Germline V lookup: CDR1 SGHTA, CDR2 FQGNSA. The V gene lost 6 bases and the J gene lost 2 bases, with 16 bases spanning the gap. The DNA for the CDR3 is TGTGCCAGCAGTTCCTGGACCGGGATTAACACCGGGGAGCTGTTTTTT. Its protein is CASSSWTGINTGELFF.

The V gene is TRBV7-9, the J gene TRBJ1-5; 9 bases align to TRBD1. The junction had 10 bases not matched to a gene; V was cut back by 5 bases and J by 2 bases. CDR3 length equals 17 residues. Germline CDR1 reads SEHNR; CDR2 reads FQNEAQ (reference sequence). The CDR3 is CASSGGQGKSRNQPQHF. As DNA, the CDR3 is TGTGCCAGCAGCGGGGGACAGGGAAAGTCTCGCAATCAGCCCCAGCATTTT.

The chain carries TRBV13 and TRBJ1-2; D might be TRBD1 (6 bases). The germline V and J ends were trimmed by 8 bases and 4 bases, with 17 bases remaining between them. Germline values: CDR1 PRHDT, CDR2 FYEKMQ (reference sequence). There are 14 residues in the CDR3. The CDR3 nucleotides read TGTGCCAGCGCTGAAGGTCGGGGGGCCTATGGCTACACCTTC. Translating gives CASAEGRGAYGYTF.

The chain employs TRBV29-1 and TRBJ1-1, with D unclear. V lost 7 bases and J lost 0, with 12 bases in between. CDR1 and CDR2 (germline): SQVTM, ANQGSEA. The CDR3 runs 13 residues. The CDR3 sequence is CSAIRGVNTEAFF. Written as DNA, the CDR3 is TGCAGCGCCATCCGGGGAGTGAACACTGAAGCTTTCTTT.

This clone was recorded once. The J gene is TRBJ1-5, the V gene TRBV19; D might be TRBD1 (6 bases). The CDR3 length is 15 residues. From germline, CDR1 is LNHDA and CDR2 SQIVND (reference sequence). V lost 1 base, J lost 7 bases, and 14 bases lay in between. The CDR3 nucleotides read TGTGCCAGTAGTATAGGTGCAGGGGCTGGGCAGCCCCAGCATTTT. Translating gives CASSIGAGAGQPQHF.

This rearrangement joins TRBV4-1 to TRBJ1-2, with TRBD1 matching over 7 bases. Germline CDR1 MGHRA, CDR2 YSYEKL. This CDR3 is built from 14 residues. With 6 bases clipped from V and 8 bases from J, the junction kept 12 bases outside the gene matches. Here the CDR3 DNA reads TGCGCCAGCAGTCCAACAGGGGTGTTGAGGGGCTACACCTTC. Translating gives CASSPTGVLRGYTF.

This clone has just a few counts. The chain carries TRBV30 and TRBJ1-1; no clear D gene. V dropped 0 bases and J dropped 10 bases, with 15 bases sitting between them. CDR3 length: 13 residues. Germline V gene data show CDR1 as GTSNPN and CDR2 as SVGIG (reference sequence). Here the CDR3 reads CAWSVDGPVLAFF. The CDR3 DNA reads TGTGCCTGGAGTGTGGACGGGCCTGTTTTAGCTTTCTTT.

The rearrangement joins TRBV7-8 to TRBJ1-2, with 11 nucleotides matching TRBD1. Germline CDR1 SGHVS, CDR2 FQNEAQ. This CDR3 region has 16 residues. J lost 7 bases, V lost 7 bases, and 14 bases had no gene match. The CDR3 DNA reads as TGTGCCAGCACCCAGGGACAGGGGGATTCAGACAGTGGCTACACCTTC. Its translation: CASTQGQGDSDSGYTF.

This rearrangement joins TRBV6-5 to TRBJ2-2, with 10 bases matching TRBD1. Trimming cost V 2 bases and J 6 bases; bases outside gene matches: 6. The CDR3 has 16 residues. Germline assignment: CDR1 MNHEY and CDR2 SVGAGI. Here the CDR3 reads CASSYAPGQGPGELFF. CDR3 sequence (DNA): TGTGCCAGCAGTTACGCACCGGGACAGGGGCCCGGGGAGCTGTTTTTT.

The rearrangement joins TRBV27 to TRBJ2-2, with 8 bases lining up with TRBD1. CDR3 size: 16 residues. V trimming: 1 base; J trimming: 6 bases; junction bases outside the gene matches: 7. The germline V gene encodes CDR1 MNHEY and CDR2 SMNVEV (reference sequence). CDR3 residues: CASSLYLGQGPGELFF. In DNA, the CDR3 is TGTGCCAGCAGTTTATATCTCGGACAGGGCCCCGGGGAGCTGTTTTTT.

This chain's CDR3 is CASSVDGQGTGELFF. CDR3 nucleotide sequence: TGTGCCAGCAGCGTAGATGGACAGGGCACCGGGGAGCTGTTTTTT. The chain employs TRBV9 and TRBJ2-2, with 8 bases lining up with TRBD1. CDR1 SGDLS and CDR2 YYNGEE come from the germline V gene. The CDR3 loop spans 15 amino acids. V lost 0 bases, J lost 4 bases, and 2 bases stayed unmatched. The variable domain in full, completed from reference TRBV9 and TRBJ2-2, reads DSGVTQTPKHLITATGQRVTLRCSPRSGDLSVYWYQQSLDQGLQFLIQYYNGEERAKGNILERFSAQQFPDLHSELNLSSLELGDSALYFCASSVDGQGTGELFFGEGSRLTVL.

This clone was observed a handful of times. The chain uses TRBV3-1 (or the pseudogene TRBV3-2) and TRBJ1-1, with a tentative D call TRBD1 (5 bases). Germline V lookup: CDR1 LGHDT, CDR2 YNNKEL (reference sequence). Trimming cost V 3 bases and J 6 bases, with 14 bases left between them. This CDR3 is 14 amino acids long. The CDR3 sequence: CASSQGTQRPEAFF. The CDR3 nucleotides read TGTGCCAGCAGCCAGGGGACCCAAAGGCCTGAAGCTTTCTTT.

V usage is TRBV6-5 and J usage is TRBJ2-7, with 9 bases lining up with TRBD1. The CDR3 is 12 residues long. Trimming cost V 5 bases and J 6 bases; bases outside gene matches: 2. Germline lookup yields CDR1 MNHEY and CDR2 SVGAGI. The CDR3 loop is CASSTTGGEQYF. The CDR3, as DNA: TGTGCCAGCAGTACGACAGGGGGCGAGCAGTACTTC.

The CDR3 DNA reads as TGTGCCAGCAGCTTAGCGCGTTTGGCAGATACGCAGTATTTT. Translating it yields CASSLARLADTQYF. This rearrangement joins TRBV7-8 to TRBJ2-3; D gene uncertain. Germline-derived CDR1 and CDR2 are SGHVS and FQNEAQ. V gave up 0 bases and J gave up 4 bases, with 8 bases separating them. The CDR3 runs to 14 residues.

The gene calls are TRBV12-3 or TRBV12-4 and TRBJ1-2; D is ambiguous. This CDR3 region has 12 residues. The ends were cut back, 3 bases at V and 7 bases at J, with 9 bases in the middle. CDR3 DNA: TGTGCCAGCAGTTTCGACGGAGGTGGCTACACCTTC. It yields the protein CASSFDGGGYTF.

V is TRBV7-3 and J is TRBJ1-1; tentative D call: TRBD1 (5 bases). The CDR3 is 16 residues long. V lost 3 bases and J lost 1, with 15 bases in between. Per the germline V gene, CDR1 is SGHTA and CDR2 is FQGTGA. The CDR3 nucleotides are TGTGCCAGCAGCTTCCGTGAGGGGAAGGGGAACACTGAAGCTTTCTTT. Protein: CASSFREGKGNTEAFF.

Concerning this clone itself: This same CDR3 is encoded by further DNA sequences in the sample. The chain links TRBV18 to TRBJ2-7, with 7 bases matching TRBD1. The junction had 5 bases not matched to a gene; V was cut back by 3 bases and J by 3 bases. The CDR3 runs to 14 residues. Germline-derived CDR1 and CDR2 are KGHSH and LQKENI. The CDR3 region is CASSPRTGLYEQYF. DNA for the CDR3: TGTGCCAGCTCACCGCGGACAGGACTCTACGAGCAGTACTTC.

The chain uses TRBV5-4 and TRBJ1-3, with a tentative D call TRBD1 (5 bases). Trimming took off 0 bases at V and 5 bases at J, with 12 bases between the two ends. The CDR3 is 15 amino acids. Per germline, CDR1 SGHNT and CDR2 YYREEE (reference sequence). The CDR3, as DNA: TGTGCCAGCAGCTTGGCGGGGCAGGGCAGAAACACCATATATTTT. Residues: CASSLAGQGRNTIYF.

This chain joins TRBV6-6 and TRBJ1-4; 10 bases line up with TRBD1. This CDR3 contains 14 residues. CDR1 and CDR2 (germline): MNHNY, SVGAGI (reference sequence). J gave up 5 bases and V 5 bases, and 2 bases lay outside the gene matches. Written as DNA, the CDR3 is TGTGCCAGCAGTACGACAGGGGGCAATGAAAAACTGTTTTTT. Its protein product is CASSTTGGNEKLFF.